The 15 T cell receptor beta chains below all came from one sample that was sequenced in a study of Ad26.COV2.S vaccination and SARS-CoV-2 variants. Treatment in this sample: approximately 18 received Ad26.COV2.S at low or high dose, single or two shots; five or six received placebo; per-sample allocation not given. It was on day 63 after the first vaccine or placebo injection that samples were taken. The repertoire was sequenced with immunoSEQ multiplex PCR; TCRdb's copy has only in-frame clones and lacks some. The repertoire includes hundreds of thousands of clones, more than 70% of them detected once, and approximately 3.3% sits in the top ten. The source material was peripheral blood, sampled in a trial of Ad26.COV2.S vaccine versus placebo. These TCRs come from a person aged 18-60 years who received the Ad26.COV2.S COVID-19 vaccine or a placebo.

The chain carries TRBV7-2 and TRBJ1-3; D not certain. CDR3 length: 15 amino acids. Trimming pared 3 bases from V and 4 bases from J, leaving 13 bases between. Germline V lookup: CDR1 SGHTA, CDR2 FQGNSA. The CDR3 is CASSLGGVAGNTIYF. In DNA form, the CDR3 reads TGTGCCAGCAGCTTGGGAGGTGTGGCCGGAAACACCATATATTTT.

This clone is a singleton in its sample. The chain recombines TRBV7-9 with TRBJ1-1, with unresolved D. Germline values: CDR1 SEHNR, CDR2 FQNEAQ (reference sequence). Trimming removed 1 base from V and 0 bases from J, with 9 bases in between. The length of the CDR3 is 15 residues. In nucleotides, the CDR3 is TGTGCCAGCAGCTTAGAAGGCACCCTGAACACTGAAGCTTTCTTT. Translation: CASSLEGTLNTEAFF.

The chain employs TRBV6-5 and TRBJ2-7, with 7 bases aligning to TRBD1. J was trimmed by 6 bases and V by 10 bases; bases with no gene match: 15. CDR3 length equals 14 residues. Germline CDR1 and CDR2: MNHEY and SVGAGI. DNA of the CDR3: TGTGCCATCTTTCCGTTCCTACCAGGGGGCGAGCAGTACTTC. This translates into CAIFPFLPGGEQYF.

The rearrangement links TRBV30 to TRBJ2-2; the D gene is possibly TRBD2 (5 bases). CDR3 size: 14 residues. Germline assignment: CDR1 GTSNPN and CDR2 SVGIG (reference sequence). Trimming took off 4 bases at V and 4 bases at J, with 13 bases between the two ends. CDR3 sequence reads: CAWNRLLSTGELFF. CDR3 nucleotides: TGTGCCTGGAATCGACTACTTTCCACCGGGGAGCTGTTTTTT.

The chain has TRBV18 and TRBJ1-2, with D possibly TRBD1 on 5 matching bases. CDR3 length equals 15 residues. Per germline, CDR1 KGHSH and CDR2 LQKENI. Deletions cut 2 bases from V and 7 bases from J, with 17 bases between. Here the CDR3 DNA reads TGTGCCAGCTCACCAGGGACCGAGGGACTGGCTGGCTACACCTTC. This translates into CASSPGTEGLAGYTF.

The V and J genes are TRBV7-3 and TRBJ1-2, with unresolved D. The CDR3 consists of 14 residues. Germline V lookup: CDR1 SGHTA, CDR2 FQGTGA. Deletions cut 1 base from V and 6 bases from J, with 12 bases between. CDR3 in amino acids: CASSLNRNRDGYTF. CDR3 in DNA: TGTGCCAGCAGCTTAAATCGGAACCGGGATGGCTACACCTTC.

The chain links TRBV7-4 to TRBJ2-2, with 7 bases aligning to TRBD1. CDR1 is SGHVT, CDR2 SQSDAQ, per germline. This CDR3 comprises 16 residues. The ends lost 4 bases at V and 1 base at J; junction bases unmatched: 6. CDR3 loop: CASSSPGTENTGELFF. The CDR3 DNA reads TGTGCCAGCAGCTCCCCCGGGACAGAGAACACCGGGGAGCTGTTTTTT.

This sequence joins TRBV3-1 (or the pseudogene TRBV3-2) and TRBJ2-5; D is undetermined. The germline V and J ends were trimmed by 8 bases and 3 bases, with 10 bases remaining between them. The CDR3 spans 12 residues. Germline V CDR1 and CDR2: LGHDT, YNNKEL (reference sequence). The DNA of the CDR3 is TGTGCCAGCGGAAGGGTAAAAGAGACCCAGTACTTC. Its translation is CASGRVKETQYF.

CDR3 sequence reads: CASSPGQSNEKLFF. The CDR3 coding sequence is TGTGCCAGCAGTCCGGGACAGAGTAATGAAAAACTGTTTTTT. The chain employs TRBV6-5 and TRBJ1-4, with 7 positions matching TRBD1. With 5 bases clipped from V and 4 bases from J, the junction kept 4 bases outside the gene matches. The germline V gene has CDR1 MNHEY and CDR2 SVGAGI. The CDR3 covers 14 residues.

V is TRBV3-1 (or the pseudogene TRBV3-2) and J is TRBJ1-6; possibly TRBD1 for D (6 bases). Germline lookup yields CDR1 LGHDT and CDR2 YNNKEL (reference sequence). The V end lost 7 bases, the J end lost 6 bases, and 13 bases lay between the germline ends. The CDR3 extends over 14 amino acids. CDR3 DNA: TGTGCCAGCAACGCTGGGGGGCCTAATTCACCCCTCCACTTT. Translation: CASNAGGPNSPLHF.

The rearrangement uses TRBV2 and TRBJ1-1, with D unclear. CDR1 is SNHLY and CDR2 is FYNNEI in the germline V gene. The CDR3 is made up of 13 amino acids. The V and J ends lost 4 bases and 1 base respectively, with 7 bases between them. CDR3 DNA: TGTGCCAGCAGTGTACAGAGGAACACTGAAGCTTTCTTT. Protein sequence: CASSVQRNTEAFF.

The chain links TRBV2 to TRBJ1-6, with 10 bases aligning to TRBD1. Germline CDR1 is SNHLY and CDR2 is FYNNEI. After removal of 3 bases from V and 3 bases from J, the junction contained 2 bases not matched to a gene. The CDR3 length is 16 residues. CDR3 DNA sequence: TGTGCCAGCAGTGATAGGACAGGGGGCTATAATTCACCCCTCCACTTT. Its protein is CASSDRTGGYNSPLHF.

The rearrangement joins TRBV7-8 to TRBJ1-2; D gene uncertain. The CDR3 length is 16 residues. Germline-derived CDR1 and CDR2 are SGHVS and FQNEAQ. V was shortened by 5 bases and J by 6 bases, with 22 bases between the two germline ends. The CDR3 loop reads CASSLVYRRQADGYTF. Written as DNA, the CDR3 is TGTGCCAGCAGCCTAGTTTATAGACGGCAAGCGGATGGCTACACCTTC.

This chain uses TRBV5-6 with TRBJ2-2; D may be TRBD1 or TRBD2 (5 bases each). V was shortened by 1 base and J by 7 bases, with 11 bases between the two germline ends. The CDR3 covers 14 residues. Germline loops: CDR1 SGHDT, CDR2 YYEEEE. As DNA, the CDR3 is TGTGCCAGCAGCTTGCGAGGGGCCGGCGGGGAGCTGTTTTTT. It specifies CASSLRGAGGELFF.

The chain is built from TRBV2 and TRBJ2-1; D is perhaps TRBD2 (7 bases). V was pared by 10 bases and J by 2 bases, with 21 bases between. The CDR3 covers 16 residues. The germline V gene encodes CDR1 SNHLY and CDR2 FYNNEI. The CDR3 DNA follows: TGTGCCATCAGACTGGGAGGGGGGAGAACCTACAATGAGCAGTTCTTC. Its translation is CAIRLGGGRTYNEQFF.